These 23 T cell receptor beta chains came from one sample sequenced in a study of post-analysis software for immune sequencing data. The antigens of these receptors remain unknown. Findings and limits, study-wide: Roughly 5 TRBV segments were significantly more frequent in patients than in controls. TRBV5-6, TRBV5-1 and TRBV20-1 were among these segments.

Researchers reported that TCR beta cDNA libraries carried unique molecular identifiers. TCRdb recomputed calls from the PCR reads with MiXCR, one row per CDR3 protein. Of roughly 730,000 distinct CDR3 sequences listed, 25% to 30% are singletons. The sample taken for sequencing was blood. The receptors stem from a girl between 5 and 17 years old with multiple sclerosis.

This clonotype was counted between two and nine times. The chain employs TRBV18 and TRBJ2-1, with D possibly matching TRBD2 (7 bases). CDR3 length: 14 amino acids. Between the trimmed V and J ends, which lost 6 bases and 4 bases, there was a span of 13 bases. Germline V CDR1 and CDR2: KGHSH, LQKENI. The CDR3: CASSTGGQYNEQFF. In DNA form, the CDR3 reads TGTGCCAGCTCCACCGGGGGGCAGTACAATGAGCAGTTCTTC. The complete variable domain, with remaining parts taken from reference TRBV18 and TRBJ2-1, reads NAGVMQNPRHLVRRRGQEARLRCSPMKGHSHVYWYRQLPEEGLKFMVYLQKENIIDESGMPKERFSAEFPKEGPSILRIQQVVRGDSAAYFCASSTGGQYNEQFFGPGTRLTVL.

CDR3 nucleotide sequence: TGTGCCACCGAGGAGGGGCACTCCAAAGGCTACACCTTC. This encodes CATEEGHSKGYTF. The gene calls are TRBV9 and TRBJ1-2; tentative D call: TRBD1 (5 bases). V was clipped by 9 bases and J by 8 bases, with 20 bases between them. Germline loops: CDR1 SGDLS, CDR2 YYNGEE. The CDR3 length is 13 residues.

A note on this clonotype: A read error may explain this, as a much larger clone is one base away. This chain's CDR3 is CASSLGTKDGERFF. As DNA, the CDR3 is TGTGCCAGCAGTTTAGGGACAAAAGACGGGGAGCGGTTTTTT. The V call is TRBV12-3 or TRBV12-4, the J call TRBJ2-2, with D perhaps being TRBD1 or TRBD2 (5 bases each). This CDR3 is built from 14 residues.

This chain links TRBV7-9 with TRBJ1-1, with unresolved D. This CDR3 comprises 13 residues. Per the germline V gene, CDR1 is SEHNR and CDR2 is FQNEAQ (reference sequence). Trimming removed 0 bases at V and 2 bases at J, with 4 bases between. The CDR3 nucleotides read TGTGCCAGCAGCTTAGCGTACAACACTGAAGCTTTCTTT. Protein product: CASSLAYNTEAFF.

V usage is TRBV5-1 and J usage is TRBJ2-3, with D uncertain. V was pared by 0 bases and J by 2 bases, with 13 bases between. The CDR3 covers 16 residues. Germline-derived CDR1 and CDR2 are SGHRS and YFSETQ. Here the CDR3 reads CASSLVGGIITDTQYF. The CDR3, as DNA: TGCGCCAGCAGCTTGGTAGGTGGGATCATCACAGATACGCAGTATTTT.

CDR3 sequence: CSARPPSGELETQYF. CDR3 bases: TGCAGTGCTAGACCCCCTAGCGGGGAATTAGAGACCCAGTACTTC. The chain uses TRBV20-1 and TRBJ2-5, with TRBD2 identical over 9 bases. With V trimmed by 2 bases and J by 4 bases, 8 bases remained unmatched. This CDR3 is built from 15 residues. Germline assignment: CDR1 DFQATT and CDR2 SNEGSKA (reference sequence).

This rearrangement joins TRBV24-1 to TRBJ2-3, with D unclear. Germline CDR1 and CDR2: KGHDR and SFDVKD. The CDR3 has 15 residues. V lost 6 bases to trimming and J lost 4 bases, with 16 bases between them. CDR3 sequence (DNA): TGTGCCACCAGTTCGGTCGTCTCCTTACCAGATACGCAGTATTTT. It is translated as CATSSVVSLPDTQYF.

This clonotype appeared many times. DNA for the CDR3: TGCAGTGCTAGGGATACCTACGAGCAGTACTTC. Its translation: CSARDTYEQYF. The chain has TRBV20-1 and TRBJ2-7; no clear D. This CDR3 contains 11 residues. Germline V gene data show CDR1 as DFQATT and CDR2 as SNEGSKA (reference sequence). V was pared by 3 bases and J by 2 bases, with 5 bases between.

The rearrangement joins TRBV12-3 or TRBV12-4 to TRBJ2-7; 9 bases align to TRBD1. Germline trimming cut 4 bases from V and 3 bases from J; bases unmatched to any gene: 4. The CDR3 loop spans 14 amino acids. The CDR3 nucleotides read TGTGCCAGCAGTTCGCGACAGGGGGACTACGAGCAGTACTTC. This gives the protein CASSSRQGDYEQYF.

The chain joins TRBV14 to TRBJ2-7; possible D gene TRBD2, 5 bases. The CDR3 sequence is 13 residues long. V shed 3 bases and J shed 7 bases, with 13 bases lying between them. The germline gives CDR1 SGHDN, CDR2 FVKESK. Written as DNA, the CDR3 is TGTGCCAGCAGCCATCATAACCGGGATGAGCAGTACTTC. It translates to CASSHHNRDEQYF. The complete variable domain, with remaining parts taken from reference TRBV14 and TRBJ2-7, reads EAGVTQFPSHSVIEKGQTVTLRCDPISGHDNLYWYRRVMGKEIKFLLHFVKESKQDESGMPNNRFLAERTGGTYSTLKVQPAELEDSGVYFCASSHHNRDEQYFGPGTRLTVT.

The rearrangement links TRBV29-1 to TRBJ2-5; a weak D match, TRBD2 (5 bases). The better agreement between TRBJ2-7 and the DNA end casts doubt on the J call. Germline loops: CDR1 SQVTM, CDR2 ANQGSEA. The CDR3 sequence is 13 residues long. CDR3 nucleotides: TGCAGCGGGCCCCATTGCGACTACTACGAGCAGTACTTC. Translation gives CSGPHCDYYEQYF.

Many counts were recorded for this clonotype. The CDR3 sequence is CASSSTGNYGYTF. The CDR3, as DNA: TGCGCCAGCAGCTCGACAGGGAACTATGGCTACACCTTC. V is TRBV5-1 and J is TRBJ1-2; 7 nucleotides agree with TRBD1. CDR1 and CDR2 from the germline V gene are SGHRS and YFSETQ. Trimming cost V 3 bases and J 2 bases; bases outside gene matches: 1. This CDR3 is built from 13 residues.

For the CDR3, the DNA is TGCAGCGTCCGAGCAAGCGGGCGGGCAGATACGCAGTATTTT. It codes for CSVRASGRADTQYF. This chain connects TRBV29-1 to TRBJ2-3; weak D call: TRBD2 (6 bases). Trimming removed 6 bases at V and 4 bases at J, with 17 bases between. Germline CDR1 and CDR2: SQVTM and ANQGSEA. CDR3 length: 14 amino acids.

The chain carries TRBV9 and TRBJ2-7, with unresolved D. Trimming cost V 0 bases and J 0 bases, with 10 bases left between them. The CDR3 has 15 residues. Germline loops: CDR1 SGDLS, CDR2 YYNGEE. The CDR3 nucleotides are TGTGCCAGCAGCGTAGACCTAGATTACTCCTACGAGCAGTACTTC. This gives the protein CASSVDLDYSYEQYF. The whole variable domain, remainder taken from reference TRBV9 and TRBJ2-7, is DSGVTQTPKHLITATGQRVTLRCSPRSGDLSVYWYQQSLDQGLQFLIQYYNGEERAKGNILERFSAQQFPDLHSELNLSSLELGDSALYFCASSVDLDYSYEQYFGPGTRLTVT.

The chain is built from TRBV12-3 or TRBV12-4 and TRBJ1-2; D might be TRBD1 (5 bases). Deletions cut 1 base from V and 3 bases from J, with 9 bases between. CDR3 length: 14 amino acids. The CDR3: CASSLGGADYGYTF. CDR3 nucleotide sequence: TGTGCCAGCAGTTTAGGAGGGGCGGACTATGGCTACACCTTC.

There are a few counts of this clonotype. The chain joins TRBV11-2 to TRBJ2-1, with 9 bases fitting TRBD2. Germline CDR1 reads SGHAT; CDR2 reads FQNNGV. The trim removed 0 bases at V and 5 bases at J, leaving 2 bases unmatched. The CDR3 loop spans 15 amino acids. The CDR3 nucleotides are TGTGCCAGCAGCTTAGACAGCGGGAGGCACAATGAGCAGTTCTTC. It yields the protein CASSLDSGRHNEQFF.

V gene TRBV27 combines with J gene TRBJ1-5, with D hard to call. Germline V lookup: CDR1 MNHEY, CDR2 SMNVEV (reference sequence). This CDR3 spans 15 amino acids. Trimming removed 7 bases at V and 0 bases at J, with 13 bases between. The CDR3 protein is CASTQDRASNQPQHF. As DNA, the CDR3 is TGTGCCAGCACCCAGGACCGTGCTAGCAATCAGCCCCAGCATTTT.

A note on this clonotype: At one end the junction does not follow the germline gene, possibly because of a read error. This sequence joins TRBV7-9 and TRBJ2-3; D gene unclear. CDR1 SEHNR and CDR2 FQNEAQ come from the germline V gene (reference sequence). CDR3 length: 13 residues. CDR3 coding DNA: TGTGCCAGTAGCTTAGTTGGTCTGGGTACGCAGTATTTT. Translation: CASSLVGLGTQYF.

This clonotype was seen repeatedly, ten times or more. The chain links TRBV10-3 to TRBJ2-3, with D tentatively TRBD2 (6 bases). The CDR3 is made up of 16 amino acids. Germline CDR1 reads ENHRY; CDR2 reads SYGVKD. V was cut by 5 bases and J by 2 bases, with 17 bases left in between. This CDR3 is CAISRDSAGLTDTQYF. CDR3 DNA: TGTGCCATCAGTCGGGACTCAGCGGGCCTCACAGATACGCAGTATTTT.

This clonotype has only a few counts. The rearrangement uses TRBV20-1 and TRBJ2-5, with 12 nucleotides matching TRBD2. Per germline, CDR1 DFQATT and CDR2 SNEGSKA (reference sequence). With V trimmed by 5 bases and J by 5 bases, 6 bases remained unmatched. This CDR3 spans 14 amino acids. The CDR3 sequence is CSAPRTSGTETQYF. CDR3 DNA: TGCAGTGCTCCTCGGACTAGCGGGACGGAGACCCAGTACTTC.

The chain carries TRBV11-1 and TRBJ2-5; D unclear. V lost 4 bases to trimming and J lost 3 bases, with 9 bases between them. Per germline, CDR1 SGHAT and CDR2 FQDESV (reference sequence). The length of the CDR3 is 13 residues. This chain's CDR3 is CASSSGGKETQYF. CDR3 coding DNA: TGTGCCAGCAGCTCAGGCGGAAAAGAGACCCAGTACTTC.

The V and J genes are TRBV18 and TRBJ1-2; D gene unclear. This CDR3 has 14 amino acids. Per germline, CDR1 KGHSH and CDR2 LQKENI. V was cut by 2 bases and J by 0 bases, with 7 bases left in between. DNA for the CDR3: TGTGCCAGCTCACCAGGCATAGCTAACTATGGCTACACCTTC. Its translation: CASSPGIANYGYTF.

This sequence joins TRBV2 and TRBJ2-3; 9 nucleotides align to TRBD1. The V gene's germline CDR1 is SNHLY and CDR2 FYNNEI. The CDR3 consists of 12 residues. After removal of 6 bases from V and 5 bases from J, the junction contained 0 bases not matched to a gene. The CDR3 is CASRDRGDTQYF. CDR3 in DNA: TGTGCCAGCAGGGACAGGGGAGATACGCAGTATTTT.